A selection of T cell receptor beta chains follows, all from one sample in a study of cytomegalovirus exposure and HLA in healthy donors. Data came from immunoSEQ multiplex PCR; TCRdb stores just in-frame clones and leaves some out. The table includes some 86,000 clones, over 85% detected once. The material sequenced was PBMCs. Receptor source: a young woman in good health and CMV-seronegative. Both conserved end residues are part of each CDR3. D genes are given only for firm matches. Clone size is given for some rows only: seen once, a few or many times, or a class if the clone is expanded.

v_gene	abundance	d_gene	j_gene	CDR3aa	CDR3nt
TRBV6-4	-	TRBD2	TRBJ2-3	CASSPTSGSTDTQYF	TGTGCCAGCAGTCCGACTAGCGGGAGCACAGATACGCAGTATTTT
TRBV13	-	-	TRBJ1-1	CASSLVRQLNTEAFF	TGTGCCAGCAGCTTAGTCCGACAGCTGAACACTGAAGCTTTCTTT
TRBV7-9	-	TRBD2	TRBJ2-1	CASSSLAGAYNEQFF	TGTGCCAGCAGCTCGCTAGCGGGAGCCTACAATGAGCAGTTCTTC
TRBV6-5	-	-	TRBJ1-2	CASRKGKLSDGYTF	TGTGCCAGCAGAAAGGGGAAGCTCAGCGATGGCTACACCTTC
TRBV19	-	-	TRBJ1-2	CASSREQYGYTF	TGTGCCAGTAGTCGGGAGCAATATGGCTACACCTTC
TRBV19	-	-	TRBJ1-2	CASSGRTGFKYGYTF	TGTGCCAGTAGTGGGAGGACCGGCTTTAAGTATGGCTACACCTTC
TRBV9	-	TRBD1	TRBJ2-1	CASGDSSYNEQFF	TGTGCCAGCGGGGACAGCTCCTACAATGAGCAGTTCTTC
TRBV5-5	-	TRBD1	TRBJ2-7	CASSYPGTGRAYEQYF	TGTGCCAGCAGCTACCCCGGGACAGGAAGGGCCTACGAGCAGTACTTC
TRBV4-3	-	-	TRBJ2-7	CASSQGGHSSYEQYF	TGCGCCAGCAGCCAAGGGGGCCACAGCTCCTACGAGCAGTACTTC
TRBV5-1	-	-	TRBJ2-5	CASSPAGLSVETQYF	TGCGCCAGCAGCCCCGCCGGACTTTCAGTAGAGACCCAGTACTTC
TRBV11-2	-	TRBD1	TRBJ1-3	CASSLGQGAGNTIYF	TGTGCCAGCAGCTTAGGACAGGGAGCTGGAAACACCATATATTTT
TRBV30	-	TRBD2	TRBJ2-7	CAWGGETYEQYF	TGTGCCTGGGGGGGGGAAACCTACGAGCAGTACTTC
TRBV5-4	-	TRBD2	TRBJ2-1	CASSPGLAGGQEQFF	TGTGCCAGCAGCCCGGGACTAGCGGGAGGTCAGGAGCAGTTCTTC
TRBV6-5	-	TRBD1	TRBJ2-7	CASRTDRAVYEQYF	TGTGCCAGCAGGACGGACAGGGCCGTATACGAGCAGTACTTC
TRBV4-2	-	-	TRBJ1-3	CASSQEEAASGNTIYF	TGTGCCAGCAGCCAAGAGGAGGCGGCCTCTGGAAACACCATATATTTT
TRBV6-6	-	-	TRBJ1-1	CASSYSTGNTEAFF	TGTGCCAGCAGTTACTCGACGGGGAACACTGAAGCTTTCTTT
TRBV6-5	-	-	TRBJ2-1	CASRRLVVSSEQFF	TGTGCCAGCAGGAGACTAGTTGTATCGAGTGAGCAGTTCTTC
TRBV19	-	TRBD1	TRBJ2-7	CATRRGQDLYEQYF	TGTGCCACCCGTAGGGGACAGGACCTCTACGAGCAGTACTTC
TRBV28	-	TRBD1	TRBJ2-7	CASSQTPGQGASEQYF	TGTGCCAGCAGCCAAACCCCGGGACAGGGGGCAAGCGAGCAGTACTTC
TRBV2	-	TRBD1	TRBJ2-7	CASSQTGFEQYF	TGTGCCAGCAGTCAGACAGGGTTCGAGCAGTACTTC
TRBV19	once	-	TRBJ1-5	CASSIPAAGVQPQHF	TGTGCCAGTAGTATCCCCGCGGCAGGGGTTCAGCCCCAGCATTTT
TRBV6-1	-	-	TRBJ1-1	CASGQGTEAFF	TGTGCCAGCGGTCAGGGCACTGAAGCTTTCTTT
TRBV2	once	TRBD1	TRBJ1-5	CASARDRGDQPQHF	TGTGCCAGCGCCAGGGACAGGGGGGATCAGCCCCAGCATTTT
TRBV27	-	TRBD1	TRBJ1-5	CASRRTGGADGNQPQHF	TGTGCCAGCCGTCGGACAGGGGGCGCCGACGGCAATCAGCCCCAGCATTTT
TRBV28	-	-	TRBJ2-7	CASQPPSAATYEQYF	TGTGCCAGCCAACCACCCTCAGCGGCCACCTACGAGCAGTACTTC
TRBV27	-	-	TRBJ1-2	CASSLMAPRQGSNGYTF	TGTGCCAGCAGTTTGATGGCGCCCCGGCAGGGTTCCAATGGCTACACCTTC
TRBV7-2	once	-	TRBJ2-3	CASSLAIPAGDTQYF	TGTGCCAGCAGCTTAGCTATCCCCGCCGGGGATACGCAGTATTTT
TRBV5-1	once	TRBD2	TRBJ2-3	CASSLTGAGGPSDTQYF	TGCGCCAGCAGCTTGACCGGGGCGGGGGGGCCGTCAGATACGCAGTATTTT
TRBV7-2	-	TRBD2	TRBJ2-1	CASSLEGLVAGDEQFF	TGTGCCAGCAGCTTAGAGGGACTAGTGGCCGGGGATGAGCAGTTCTTC
TRBV5-1	-	TRBD2	TRBJ2-5	CASSLAAGVSQETQYF	TGCGCCAGCAGCTTGGCAGCGGGGGTATCACAAGAGACCCAGTACTTC
TRBV4-1	-	TRBD2	TRBJ2-7	CASSQVGRAYEQYF	TGCGCCAGCAGCCAGGTGGGGAGGGCATACGAGCAGTACTTC
TRBV5-1	-	TRBD2	TRBJ2-4	CASSLGRLAGVDIQYF	TGCGCCAGCAGCTTGGGGAGACTAGCGGGAGTTGACATTCAGTACTTC
TRBV2	-	TRBD1	TRBJ1-5	CASNWDRNQPQHF	TGTGCCAGCAACTGGGACAGAAATCAGCCCCAGCATTTT
TRBV4-1	-	-	TRBJ2-1	CASSQVAGPKTFF	TGCGCCAGCAGCCAAGTGGCGGGGCCCAAGACGTTCTTC
TRBV7-6	-	TRBD1	TRBJ1-1	CASSPSQGITEAFF	TGTGCCAGCAGCCCTTCACAGGGGATCACTGAAGCTTTCTTT
TRBV9	-	TRBD2	TRBJ2-2	CASSVEGGRALRGGELFF	TGTGCCAGCAGCGTAGAGGGCGGGAGGGCCCTCCGTGGCGGGGAGCTGTTTTTT
TRBV11-2	once	TRBD1	TRBJ2-5	CASSSLTGSTQETQYF	TGTGCCAGCAGCTCACTGACAGGGTCCACACAAGAGACCCAGTACTTC
TRBV5-4	once	TRBD1	TRBJ2-5	CASSLAGTGGETQYF	TGTGCCAGCAGCTTGGCCGGGACAGGGGGAGAGACCCAGTACTTC
TRBV14	-	TRBD2	TRBJ2-1	CASSSSGGHNEQFF	TGTGCCAGCAGTTCCAGCGGGGGCCACAATGAGCAGTTCTTC